Ten or more counts support the clone carrying this T cell receptor (beta chain). Deletions cut 4 bases from V and 0 bases from J, with 9 bases between. The CDR3 consists of 15 residues. The germline V gene encodes CDR1 KGHDR and CDR2 SFDVKD. These data originate in a study of molecular identifiers for immune sequencing clone quantification. Preparation methods for the bulk TCR libraries were those previously described, with listed TCR primers. TCRdb analysed the PCR reads with MiXCR anew, one entry per CDR3 protein. The table records about 510,000 distinct CDR3 sequences, about a fifth of them present only once. Each library that profiled naive CD8 cells came from about 20,000 to 1,000,000 sorted cells with 10%, 30% or 50% RNA. Based on a CD8+CD4-CCR7+CD45RA+ profile, naive CD8 T cells were sorted.

Sequences were obtained from naive CD8+ T cells from blood, with Jurkat cell RNA spiked in. Subset here: FACS-sorted CD8+CD4-CCR7+CD45RA+ naive T cells. The sequence came from a human donor in good health. Some libraries in this study had Jurkat cell RNA spiked in. The rearrangement links TRBV24-1 to TRBJ1-3; D is unresolved. CDR3 sequence (DNA): TGTGCCACCAGTGACATACATAGCTCTGGAAACACCATATATTTT. Its protein is CATSDIHSSGNTIYF.